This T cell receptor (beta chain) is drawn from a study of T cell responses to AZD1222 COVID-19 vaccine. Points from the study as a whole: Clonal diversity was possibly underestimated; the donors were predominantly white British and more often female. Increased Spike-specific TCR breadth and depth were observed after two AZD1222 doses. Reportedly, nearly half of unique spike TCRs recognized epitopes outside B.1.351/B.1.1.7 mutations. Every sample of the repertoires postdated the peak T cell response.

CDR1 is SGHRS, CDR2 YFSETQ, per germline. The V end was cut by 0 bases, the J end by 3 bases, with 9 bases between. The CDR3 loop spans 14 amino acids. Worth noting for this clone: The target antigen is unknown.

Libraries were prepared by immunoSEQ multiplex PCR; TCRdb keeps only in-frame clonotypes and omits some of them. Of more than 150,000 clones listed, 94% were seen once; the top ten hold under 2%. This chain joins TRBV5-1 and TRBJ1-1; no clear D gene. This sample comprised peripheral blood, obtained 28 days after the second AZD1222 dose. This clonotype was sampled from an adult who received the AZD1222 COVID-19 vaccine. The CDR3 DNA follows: TGCGCCAGCAGCTTGGCGGTAGGATACACTGAAGCTTTCTTT. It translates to CASSLAVGYTEAFF. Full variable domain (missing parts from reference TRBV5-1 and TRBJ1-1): KAGVTQTPRYLIKTRGQQVTLSCSPISGHRSVSWYQQTPGQGLQFLFEYFSETQRNKGNFPGRFSGRQFSNSRSEMNVSTLELGDSALYLCASSLAVGYTEAFFGQGTRLTVV.